The next 4 T cell receptor beta chains were all read from a single sample in a study of identical twins. From the 5' RACE reads, TCRdb called clonotypes with MiXCR, one entry per CDR3 protein. Here the sample spans some 1,700,000 distinct CDR3 sequences, 25% to 35% being singletons. The sample comprised cord blood. The receptors here all came from a newborn girl in good health.

The V call is TRBV2, the J call TRBJ2-1; 12 nucleotides match TRBD2. Trimming took 6 bases from V and 7 from J; bases not matched to a gene: 7. Germline assignment: CDR1 SNHLY and CDR2 FYNNEI. The length of the CDR3 is 15 residues. Written as DNA, the CDR3 is TGTGCCAGCAGAGAGACTAGCGGGGGCGGAAATGAGCAGTTCTTC. Encoded protein: CASRETSGGGNEQFF.

In regard to this clonotype: A much more abundant neighbour one base away suggests this may be a read error. DNA of the CDR3: TGTGCCAGCAGCCAAGGCCTAGCCTCCTACGGGCAGTACTTC. It translates to CASSQGLASYGQYF. The J gene is TRBJ2-7, the V gene TRBV4-2, with D possibly TRBD2 on 5 matching bases. Germline V CDR1 and CDR2: LGHNA, YNFKEQ. The CDR3 runs 14 residues.

This clonotype was seen repeatedly, ten times or more. The V call is TRBV20-1, the J call TRBJ2-3; D remains ambiguous. This CDR3 is built from 14 residues. The V gene lost 3 bases and the J gene lost 0 bases, with 10 bases spanning the gap. Germline-derived CDR1 and CDR2 are DFQATT and SNEGSKA (reference sequence). For the CDR3, the DNA is TGCAGTGCTAGTGGCGACGGTAGCACAGATACGCAGTATTTT. As protein: CSASGDGSTDTQYF.

This clonotype was seen only a few times. The chain is built from TRBV9 and TRBJ2-1, with 9 bases fitting TRBD2. The V and J ends lost 4 bases and 8 bases, in that order; junction bases with no gene match: 25. The CDR3 extends over 20 amino acids. Germline loops: CDR1 SGDLS, CDR2 YYNGEE. The DNA of the CDR3 is TGTGCCAGCAGCTCCCCCAGACCTAATTTAGCGGGAGCCTTCAAGGATGAGCAGTTCTTC. Its translation is CASSSPRPNLAGAFKDEQFF. Drawing the rest from reference TRBV9 and TRBJ2-1, the complete variable domain is DSGVTQTPKHLITATGQRVTLRCSPRSGDLSVYWYQQSLDQGLQFLIQYYNGEERAKGNILERFSAQQFPDLHSELNLSSLELGDSALYFCASSSPRPNLAGAFKDEQFFGPGTRLTVL.